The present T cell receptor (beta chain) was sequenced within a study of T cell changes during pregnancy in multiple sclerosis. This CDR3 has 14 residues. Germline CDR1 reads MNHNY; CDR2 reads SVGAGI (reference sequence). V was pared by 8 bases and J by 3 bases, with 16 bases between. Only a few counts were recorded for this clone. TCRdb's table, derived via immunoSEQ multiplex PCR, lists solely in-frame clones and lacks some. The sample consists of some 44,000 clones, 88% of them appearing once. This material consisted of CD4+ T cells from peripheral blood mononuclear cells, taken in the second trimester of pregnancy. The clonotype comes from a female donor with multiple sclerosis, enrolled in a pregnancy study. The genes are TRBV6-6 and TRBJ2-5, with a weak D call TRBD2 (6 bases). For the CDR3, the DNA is TGTGCCAGCGGTTTCGGGACTTCCGAAGAGACCCAGTACTTC. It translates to CASGFGTSEETQYF.